These T cell receptor beta chains were read from a single sample in a study of T cell repertoires in cytomegalovirus infection. TCRdb used MiXCR to reprocess the reads, holding one entry per CDR3 protein. Of roughly 800,000 distinct CDR3 sequences in the sample, 25% to 30% were seen once. The antigens for these receptors are not known. Sequencing used cultured CD8+ T cells from PBMCs, obtained from culture after CMV antigen stimulation. Receptors were obtained from a human donor in good health (CMV status not recorded). Some clones in this sample may be carry-over from other donors' samples. Both conserved end residues are part of each CDR3. The order of the fields is CDR3 length, D gene, clone size, J gene, V gene, CDR3 protein, CDR3 DNA. The D gene is left open where the match is weak. A clone size is listed for some rows: how often the clone was seen (once, few, many), or a class if it is expanded.

len: 15; d_gene: TRBD1; abundance: NA; j_gene: TRBJ2-3; v_gene: TRBV7-2; CDR3aa: CASSLEQGVTDTQYF; CDR3nt: TGTGCCAGCAGCTTAGAACAGGGGGTGACAGATACGCAGTATTTT
len: 14; d_gene: TRBD2; abundance: NA; j_gene: TRBJ2-5; v_gene: TRBV27; CDR3aa: CASSALAGVETQYF; CDR3nt: TGTGCCAGCAGTGCACTAGCGGGGGTTGAGACCCAGTACTTC
len: 14; d_gene: NA; abundance: NA; j_gene: TRBJ2-5; v_gene: TRBV5-1; CDR3aa: CASSGTLGRETQYF; CDR3nt: TGCGCCAGCAGCGGGACCCTGGGGAGAGAGACCCAGTACTTC
len: 14; d_gene: TRBD1; abundance: NA; j_gene: TRBJ1-4; v_gene: TRBV7-9; CDR3aa: CASSAPGGSEKLFF; CDR3nt: TGTGCCAGCAGCGCTCCAGGGGGGAGTGAAAAACTGTTTTTT
len: 14; d_gene: NA; abundance: NA; j_gene: TRBJ1-1; v_gene: TRBV4-1; CDR3aa: CASSQERGRGEAFF; CDR3nt: TGCGCCAGCAGCCAAGAGAGAGGGAGGGGTGAAGCTTTCTTT
len: 13; d_gene: NA; abundance: NA; j_gene: TRBJ2-2; v_gene: TRBV6-2/TRBV6-3; CDR3aa: CASSYSLVGELFF; CDR3nt: TGTGCCAGCAGTTACTCGTTGGTCGGGGAGCTGTTTTTT
len: 14; d_gene: NA; abundance: NA; j_gene: TRBJ2-1; v_gene: TRBV6-2/TRBV6-3; CDR3aa: CASSPKGGVNEQFF; CDR3nt: TGTGCCAGCAGCCCGAAGGGGGGAGTCAATGAGCAGTTCTTC
len: 15; d_gene: NA; abundance: NA; j_gene: TRBJ2-3; v_gene: TRBV28; CDR3aa: CASSGPSISADTQYF; CDR3nt: TGTGCCAGCAGTGGGCCTAGCATTTCCGCAGATACGCAGTATTTT
len: 14; d_gene: NA; abundance: medium-sized; j_gene: TRBJ1-1; v_gene: TRBV7-8; CDR3aa: CASSLAILAEEAFF; CDR3nt: TGTGCCAGCAGCTTAGCAATTTTGGCAGAGGAAGCTTTCTTT
len: 18; d_gene: NA; abundance: NA; j_gene: TRBJ2-1; v_gene: TRBV10-3; CDR3aa: CAISEMGEKGGVPFEQFF; CDR3nt: TGTGCCATCAGTGAAATGGGAGAGAAAGGGGGTGTTCCATTCGAGCAGTTCTTC
len: 21; d_gene: NA; abundance: NA; j_gene: TRBJ1-6; v_gene: TRBV5-1; CDR3aa: CVSSLPHVSLDSPYRILPLHF; CDR3nt: TGCGTCAGCAGCTTACCTCACGTTTCCTTGGACAGCCCGTATCGAATTCTTCCCCTCCACTTT
len: 16; d_gene: TRBD2; abundance: NA; j_gene: TRBJ2-5; v_gene: TRBV10-3; CDR3aa: CAIRAFTSGHKETQYF; CDR3nt: TGTGCCATCAGGGCTTTTACTAGCGGGCATAAAGAGACCCAGTACTTC
len: 12; d_gene: NA; abundance: few; j_gene: TRBJ1-1; v_gene: TRBV4-1; CDR3aa: CASSQMGAEAFF; CDR3nt: TGCGCCAGCAGCCAAATGGGGGCTGAAGCTTTCTTT
len: 21; d_gene: NA; abundance: few; j_gene: TRBJ1-4; v_gene: TRBV7-6; CDR3aa: CASSFSSTLPWGLGTNEKLFF; CDR3nt: TGTGCTAGCAGCTTTTCTTCTACGCTCCCCTGGGGCCTTGGGACTAATGAAAAACTGTTTTTT
len: 17; d_gene: NA; abundance: once; j_gene: TRBJ2-1; v_gene: TRBV18; CDR3aa: CASSLPLLGLAVNEQFF; CDR3nt: TGTGCCAGCTCACTCCCCCTCTTGGGACTCGCCGTCAATGAGCAGTTCTTC
len: 14; d_gene: NA; abundance: NA; j_gene: TRBJ1-3; v_gene: TRBV12-3/TRBV12-4; CDR3aa: CASILGGTGNTIYF; CDR3nt: TGTGCCAGCATCCTTGGGGGAACTGGAAACACCATATATTTT
len: 15; d_gene: NA; abundance: NA; j_gene: TRBJ1-2; v_gene: TRBV20-1; CDR3aa: CSANFIRPPNYGYTF; CDR3nt: TGCAGTGCTAATTTTATCAGGCCTCCTAACTATGGCTACACCTTC
len: 17; d_gene: NA; abundance: NA; j_gene: TRBJ2-2; v_gene: TRBV6-2/TRBV6-3; CDR3aa: CASSPLVGDPGSGELFF; CDR3nt: TGTGCCAGCAGTCCCCTCGTCGGGGACCCCGGCTCCGGGGAGCTGTTTTTT
len: 14; d_gene: NA; abundance: few; j_gene: TRBJ1-2; v_gene: TRBV6-2/TRBV6-3; CDR3aa: CASSYVTVNYGYTF; CDR3nt: TGTGCCAGCAGTTACGTGACGGTCAACTATGGCTACACCTTC
len: 15; d_gene: NA; abundance: many; j_gene: TRBJ2-5; v_gene: TRBV7-6; CDR3aa: CASSPTIFGEETQYF; CDR3nt: TGTGCCAGCAGCCCCACTATCTTCGGGGAAGAGACCCAGTACTTC
len: 16; d_gene: TRBD1; abundance: few; j_gene: TRBJ2-3; v_gene: TRBV12-3/TRBV12-4; CDR3aa: CASRSLDRGRADTQYF; CDR3nt: TGTGCCAGCAGATCCCTGGACAGGGGAAGGGCAGATACGCAGTATTTT
len: 15; d_gene: NA; abundance: NA; j_gene: TRBJ2-3; v_gene: TRBV7-9; CDR3aa: CASGFRDSSTDTQYF; CDR3nt: TGTGCCAGCGGCTTCAGAGACAGTAGCACAGATACGCAGTATTTT
len: 15; d_gene: NA; abundance: NA; j_gene: TRBJ1-6; v_gene: TRBV7-8; CDR3aa: CASSARDRYNSPLHF; CDR3nt: TGTGCCAGCAGCGCCCGGGACCGATATAATTCACCCCTCCACTTT
len: 14; d_gene: TRBD1; abundance: NA; j_gene: TRBJ2-7; v_gene: TRBV5-1; CDR3aa: CASSFNRGGREQYF; CDR3nt: TGCGCCAGCAGTTTTAACAGGGGTGGTCGCGAGCAGTACTTC
len: 15; d_gene: NA; abundance: few; j_gene: TRBJ2-5; v_gene: TRBV7-6; CDR3aa: CASSLVARLQETQYF; CDR3nt: TGTGCCAGCAGCTTAGTGGCTAGACTCCAAGAGACCCAGTACTTC
len: 15; d_gene: TRBD1; abundance: many; j_gene: TRBJ2-3; v_gene: TRBV7-6; CDR3aa: CASSPRTGGTDTQYF; CDR3nt: TGTGCCAGCAGCCCGAGGACAGGGGGAACAGATACGCAGTATTTT
len: 15; d_gene: TRBD1; abundance: NA; j_gene: TRBJ1-1; v_gene: TRBV12-3/TRBV12-4; CDR3aa: CASRYPGQGNTEAFF; CDR3nt: TGTGCCAGCAGGTACCCGGGACAGGGGAACACTGAAGCTTTCTTT
len: 13; d_gene: NA; abundance: NA; j_gene: TRBJ2-5; v_gene: TRBV5-1; CDR3aa: CASSLALMETQYF; CDR3nt: TGCGCCAGCAGCTTGGCCCTAATGGAGACCCAGTACTTC
len: 12; d_gene: NA; abundance: NA; j_gene: TRBJ2-1; v_gene: TRBV24-1; CDR3aa: CATSLRNNEQFF; CDR3nt: TGTGCCACCAGTTTAAGAAACAATGAGCAGTTCTTC
len: 17; d_gene: NA; abundance: few; j_gene: TRBJ2-1; v_gene: TRBV3-1; CDR3aa: CASSQHGGRSSYNEQFF; CDR3nt: TGTGCCAGCAGCCAACACGGGGGCCGGAGCTCCTACAATGAGCAGTTCTTC
len: 15; d_gene: TRBD1; abundance: few; j_gene: TRBJ2-1; v_gene: TRBV19; CDR3aa: CASVGFFRGLGEQFF; CDR3nt: TGTGCCAGCGTAGGTTTTTTCAGGGGGCTAGGTGAGCAGTTCTTC
len: 18; d_gene: NA; abundance: many; j_gene: TRBJ2-3; v_gene: TRBV7-8; CDR3aa: CASSLLVASGQGTDTQYF; CDR3nt: TGTGCCAGCAGCTTACTTGTTGCGAGCGGGCAAGGCACAGATACGCAGTATTTT
len: 14; d_gene: TRBD1; abundance: NA; j_gene: TRBJ1-5; v_gene: TRBV6-6; CDR3aa: CASKLPTGGQPQHF; CDR3nt: TGTGCCAGCAAATTACCGACAGGGGGTCAGCCCCAGCATTTT
len: 18; d_gene: TRBD1; abundance: NA; j_gene: TRBJ2-1; v_gene: TRBV7-6; CDR3aa: CASSLDPQGRRLYNEQFF; CDR3nt: TGTGCCAGCAGCTTAGACCCACAGGGGCGACGCCTGTACAATGAGCAGTTCTTC
len: 14; d_gene: NA; abundance: NA; j_gene: TRBJ1-1; v_gene: TRBV2; CDR3aa: CASSSGAKNTEAFF; CDR3nt: TGTGCCAGCAGTTCCGGGGCTAAAAACACTGAAGCTTTCTTT
len: 16; d_gene: NA; abundance: NA; j_gene: TRBJ2-2; v_gene: TRBV7-6; CDR3aa: CASSEFNPGLNGELFF; CDR3nt: TGTGCCAGCAGCGAATTTAACCCAGGGTTGAACGGGGAGCTGTTTTTT
len: 14; d_gene: NA; abundance: NA; j_gene: TRBJ1-1; v_gene: TRBV10-1; CDR3aa: CASSDGPLYTEAFF; CDR3nt: TGCGCCAGCAGTGACGGGCCCTTGTACACTGAAGCTTTCTTT
len: 15; d_gene: TRBD2; abundance: many; j_gene: TRBJ2-1; v_gene: TRBV2; CDR3aa: CASSETSGGYNEQFF; CDR3nt: TGTGCCAGCAGCGAAACTAGCGGGGGTTACAATGAGCAGTTCTTC
len: 13; d_gene: NA; abundance: NA; j_gene: TRBJ2-4; v_gene: TRBV3-1; CDR3aa: CASSLPRGNIQYF; CDR3nt: TGTGCCAGCAGCCTACCGAGGGGTAACATTCAGTACTTC
len: 16; d_gene: TRBD1; abundance: many; j_gene: TRBJ1-2; v_gene: TRBV7-2; CDR3aa: CASSLSTGGAGDGYTF; CDR3nt: TGTGCCAGCAGCTTATCGACAGGGGGCGCGGGGGATGGCTACACCTTC
len: 15; d_gene: NA; abundance: few; j_gene: TRBJ1-5; v_gene: TRBV4-1; CDR3aa: CASSQVVGSNQPQHF; CDR3nt: TGCGCCAGCAGCCAAGTTGTCGGTAGCAATCAGCCCCAGCATTTT
len: 15; d_gene: TRBD2; abundance: NA; j_gene: TRBJ2-1; v_gene: TRBV20-1; CDR3aa: CSAVNSGGAYNEQFF; CDR3nt: TGCAGTGCCGTCAACAGCGGGGGGGCCTACAATGAGCAGTTCTTC
len: 16; d_gene: NA; abundance: NA; j_gene: TRBJ1-1; v_gene: TRBV7-6; CDR3aa: CASSPTVLLENTEAFF; CDR3nt: TGTGCCAGCAGCCCTACTGTATTACTGGAGAACACTGAAGCTTTCTTT